Only one count was recorded for the clone carrying this T cell receptor (beta chain). V gave up 2 bases and J gave up 0 bases, with 5 bases separating them. In germline, CDR1 is SGHRS, CDR2 YFSETQ. The CDR3 consists of 13 residues. These data come from a study of neoadjuvant anti-PD-1 for oral cavity cancer. The wider study: Before surgery, most patients got three to four biweekly 3 mg/kg nivolumab doses. Non-progressing patients received a fourth nivolumab dose near day 43, then surgery on days 50-56.

Some clones are missing from TCRdb's copy, which holds only in-frame ones; the method was immunoSEQ multiplex PCR. The profile shows about 14,000 clones, 60% to 75% of them singletons. The receptor was isolated from a person aged 40 to 85 with oral cavity squamous cell carcinoma. Source: PBMCs, taken before nivolumab (anti-PD-1) treatment. This chain joins TRBV5-1 and TRBJ1-1; no clear D gene. The CDR3 sequence: CASSFSVNTEAFF. In DNA, the CDR3 is TGCGCCAGCAGCTTCTCAGTGAACACTGAAGCTTTCTTT.